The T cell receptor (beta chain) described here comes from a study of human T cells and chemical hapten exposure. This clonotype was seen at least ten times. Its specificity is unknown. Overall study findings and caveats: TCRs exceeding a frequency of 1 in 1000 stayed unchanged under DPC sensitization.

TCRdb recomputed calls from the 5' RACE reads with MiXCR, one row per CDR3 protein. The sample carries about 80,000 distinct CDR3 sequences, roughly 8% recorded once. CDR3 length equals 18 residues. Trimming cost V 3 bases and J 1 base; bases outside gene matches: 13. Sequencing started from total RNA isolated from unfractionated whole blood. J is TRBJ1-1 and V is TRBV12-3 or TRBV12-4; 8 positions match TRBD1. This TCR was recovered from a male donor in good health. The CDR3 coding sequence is TGTGCCAGCAGTTTCGGTCTGGGGGCAGGGGGCGAGAACACTGAAGCTTTCTTT. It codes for CASSFGLGAGGENTEAFF.